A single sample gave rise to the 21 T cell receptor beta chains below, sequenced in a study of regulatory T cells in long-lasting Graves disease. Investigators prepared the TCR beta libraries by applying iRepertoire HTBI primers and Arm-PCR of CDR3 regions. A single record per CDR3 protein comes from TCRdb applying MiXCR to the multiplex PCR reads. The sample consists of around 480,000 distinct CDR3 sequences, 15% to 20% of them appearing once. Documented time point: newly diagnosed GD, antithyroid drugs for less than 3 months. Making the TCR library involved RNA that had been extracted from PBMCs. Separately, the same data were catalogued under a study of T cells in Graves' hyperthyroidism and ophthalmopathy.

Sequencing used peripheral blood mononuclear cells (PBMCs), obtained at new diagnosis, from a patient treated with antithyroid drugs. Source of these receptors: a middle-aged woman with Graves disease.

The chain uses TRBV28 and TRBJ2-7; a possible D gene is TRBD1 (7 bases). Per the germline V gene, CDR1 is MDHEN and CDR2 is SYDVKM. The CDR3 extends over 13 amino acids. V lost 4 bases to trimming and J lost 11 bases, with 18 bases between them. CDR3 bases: TGTGCCAGCAGTTCCACGAACTCAGGGGGGAAGTACTTC. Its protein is CASSSTNSGGKYF. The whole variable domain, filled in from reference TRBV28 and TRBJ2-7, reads DVKVTQSSRYLVKRTGEKVFLECVQDMDHENMFWYRQDPGLGLRLIYFSYDVKMKEKGDIPEGYSVSREKKERFSLILESASTNQTSMYLCASSSTNSGGKYFGPGTRLTVT.

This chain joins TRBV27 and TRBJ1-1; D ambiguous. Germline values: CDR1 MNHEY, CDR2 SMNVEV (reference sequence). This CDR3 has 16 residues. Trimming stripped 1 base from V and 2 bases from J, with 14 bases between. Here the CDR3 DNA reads TGTGCCAGCAGTTTATACAAAGAACTGGGAAACACTGAAGCTTTCTTT. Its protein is CASSLYKELGNTEAFF.

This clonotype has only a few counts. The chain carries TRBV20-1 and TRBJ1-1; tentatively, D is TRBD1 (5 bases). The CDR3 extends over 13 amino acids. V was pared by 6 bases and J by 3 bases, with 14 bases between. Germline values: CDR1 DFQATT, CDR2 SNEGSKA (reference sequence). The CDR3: CSASYGTHTEAFF. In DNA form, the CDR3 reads TGCAGTGCCTCGTACGGGACCCACACTGAAGCTTTCTTT.

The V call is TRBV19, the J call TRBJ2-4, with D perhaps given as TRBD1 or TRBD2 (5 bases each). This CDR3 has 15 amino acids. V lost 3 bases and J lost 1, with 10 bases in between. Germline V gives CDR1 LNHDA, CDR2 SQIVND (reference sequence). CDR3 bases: TGTGCCAGTAGTATTGGGGGTCGGGCCAAAAACATTCAGTACTTC. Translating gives CASSIGGRAKNIQYF.

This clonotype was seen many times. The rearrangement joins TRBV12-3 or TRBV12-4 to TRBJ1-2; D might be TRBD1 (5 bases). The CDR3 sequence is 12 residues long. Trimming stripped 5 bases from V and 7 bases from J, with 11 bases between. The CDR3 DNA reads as TGTGCCAGCAGTCCCTCGAGGGGTGGCTACACCTTC. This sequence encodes CASSPSRGGYTF.

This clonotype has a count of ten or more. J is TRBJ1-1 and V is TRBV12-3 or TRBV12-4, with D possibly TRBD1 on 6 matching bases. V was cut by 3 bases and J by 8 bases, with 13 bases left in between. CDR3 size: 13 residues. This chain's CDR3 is CASSFRTEAEAFF. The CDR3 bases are TGTGCCAGCAGTTTTCGGACAGAAGCCGAAGCTTTCTTT.

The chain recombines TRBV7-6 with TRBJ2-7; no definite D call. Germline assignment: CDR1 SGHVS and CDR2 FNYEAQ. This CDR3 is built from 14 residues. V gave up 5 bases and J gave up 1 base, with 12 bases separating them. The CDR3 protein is CASSPQFSSYEQYF. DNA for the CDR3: TGTGCCAGCAGCCCTCAGTTCTCTTCCTACGAGCAGTACTTC.

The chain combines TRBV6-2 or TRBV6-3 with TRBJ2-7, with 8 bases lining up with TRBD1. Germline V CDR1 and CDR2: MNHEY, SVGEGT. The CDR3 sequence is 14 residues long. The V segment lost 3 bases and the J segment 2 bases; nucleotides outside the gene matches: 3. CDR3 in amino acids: CASSYADRAYEQYF. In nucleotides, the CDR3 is TGTGCCAGCAGTTATGCGGACAGGGCCTACGAGCAGTACTTC.

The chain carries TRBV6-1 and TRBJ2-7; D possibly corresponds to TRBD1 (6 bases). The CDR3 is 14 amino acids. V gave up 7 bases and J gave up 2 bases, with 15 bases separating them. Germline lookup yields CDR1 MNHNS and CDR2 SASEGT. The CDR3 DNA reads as TGTGCCAGCACCCCCGGGACACTGACCTACGAGCAGTACTTC. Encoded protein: CASTPGTLTYEQYF.

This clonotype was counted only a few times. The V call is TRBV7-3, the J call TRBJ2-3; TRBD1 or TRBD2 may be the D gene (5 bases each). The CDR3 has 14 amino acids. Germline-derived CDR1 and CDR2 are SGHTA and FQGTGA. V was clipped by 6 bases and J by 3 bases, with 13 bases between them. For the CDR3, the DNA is TGTGCCAGCAGTTACGGGGCTTTAACAGATACGCAGTATTTT. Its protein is CASSYGALTDTQYF.

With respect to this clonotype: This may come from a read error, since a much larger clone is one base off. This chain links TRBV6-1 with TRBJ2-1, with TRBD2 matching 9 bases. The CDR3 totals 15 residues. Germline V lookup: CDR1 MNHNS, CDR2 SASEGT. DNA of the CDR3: TGTGCCAGCAGTGGTGGGTTAGCGGGGGTAGGAGAGCGGTTCTTC. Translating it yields CASSGGLAGVGERFF.

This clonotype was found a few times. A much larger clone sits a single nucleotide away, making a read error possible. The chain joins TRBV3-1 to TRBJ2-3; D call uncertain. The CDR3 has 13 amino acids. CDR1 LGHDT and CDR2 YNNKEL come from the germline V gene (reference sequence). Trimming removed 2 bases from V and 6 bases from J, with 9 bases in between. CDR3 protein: CASSQSWVDTQYF. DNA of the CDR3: TGTGCCAGCAGCCAATCGTGGGTGGATACGCAGTATTTT.

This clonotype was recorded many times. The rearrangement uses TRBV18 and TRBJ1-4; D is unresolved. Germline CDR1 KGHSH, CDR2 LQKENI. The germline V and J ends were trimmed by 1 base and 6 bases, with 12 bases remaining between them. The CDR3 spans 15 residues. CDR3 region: CASSPRNGVDEKLFF. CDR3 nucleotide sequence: TGTGCCAGCTCACCACGAAATGGAGTGGATGAAAAACTGTTTTTT. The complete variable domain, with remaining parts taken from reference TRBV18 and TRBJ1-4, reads NAGVMQNPRHLVRRRGQEARLRCSPMKGHSHVYWYRQLPEEGLKFMVYLQKENIIDESGMPKERFSAEFPKEGPSILRIQQVVRGDSAAYFCASSPRNGVDEKLFFGSGTQLSVL.

The CDR3 is CASSFTVDREKLFF. The CDR3 nucleotides read TGTGCCAGCAGTTTCACGGTGGATCGTGAAAAACTGTTTTTT. The chain uses TRBV27 and TRBJ1-4; D gene unclear. The germline V gene encodes CDR1 MNHEY and CDR2 SMNVEV (reference sequence). This CDR3 contains 14 residues. V gave up 3 bases and J gave up 7 bases, with 12 bases separating them.

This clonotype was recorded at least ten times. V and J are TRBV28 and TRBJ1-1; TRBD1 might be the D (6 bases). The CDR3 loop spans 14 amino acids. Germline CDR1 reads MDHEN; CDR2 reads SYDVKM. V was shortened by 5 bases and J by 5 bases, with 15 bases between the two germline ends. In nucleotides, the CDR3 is TGTGCCAGCAGTACACAGGGTCGGCGGACTGAAGCTTTCTTT. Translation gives CASSTQGRRTEAFF.

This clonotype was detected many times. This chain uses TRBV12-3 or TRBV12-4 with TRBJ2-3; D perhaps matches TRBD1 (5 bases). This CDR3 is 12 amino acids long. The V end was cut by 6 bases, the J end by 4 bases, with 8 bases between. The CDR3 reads CASSIGADTQYF. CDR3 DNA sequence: TGTGCCAGCAGCATAGGGGCAGATACGCAGTATTTT.

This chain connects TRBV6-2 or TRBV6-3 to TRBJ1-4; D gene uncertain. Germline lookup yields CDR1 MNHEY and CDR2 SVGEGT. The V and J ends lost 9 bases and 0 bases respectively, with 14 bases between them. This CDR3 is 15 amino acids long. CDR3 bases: TGTGCCAGTACGACTGGAGTTGCAACTAATGAAAAACTGTTTTTT. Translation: CASTTGVATNEKLFF.

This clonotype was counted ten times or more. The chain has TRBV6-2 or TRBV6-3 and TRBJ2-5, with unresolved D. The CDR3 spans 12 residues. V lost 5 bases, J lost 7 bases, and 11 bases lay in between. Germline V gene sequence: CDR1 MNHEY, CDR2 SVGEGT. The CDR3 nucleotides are TGTGCCAGCAGTAGCCAATCGGGGACCCAGTACTTC. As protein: CASSSQSGTQYF.

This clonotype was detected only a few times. The CDR3 here is CSAPDPGAGITNTIYF. CDR3 DNA sequence: TGCAGTGCTCCAGACCCAGGGGCCGGGATTACAAACACCATATATTTT. The chain carries TRBV20-1 and TRBJ1-3; TRBD1 is a possible D gene (6 bases). The CDR3 extends over 16 amino acids. CDR1 is DFQATT, CDR2 SNEGSKA, per germline (reference sequence). Trimming shortened V by 5 bases and J by 6 bases, and 23 bases separated the two germline ends.

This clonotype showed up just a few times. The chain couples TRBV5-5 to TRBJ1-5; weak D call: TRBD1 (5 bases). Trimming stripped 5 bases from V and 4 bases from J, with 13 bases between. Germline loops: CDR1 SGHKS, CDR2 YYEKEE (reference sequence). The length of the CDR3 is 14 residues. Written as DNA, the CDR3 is TGTGCCAGCAGGCCCGGGGGGGGAAATCAGCCCCAGCATTTT. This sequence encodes CASRPGGGNQPQHF.

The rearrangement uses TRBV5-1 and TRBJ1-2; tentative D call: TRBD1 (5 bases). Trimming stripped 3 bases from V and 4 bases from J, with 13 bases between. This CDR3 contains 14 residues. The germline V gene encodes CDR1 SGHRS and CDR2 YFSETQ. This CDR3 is CASSSRDGGYGYTF. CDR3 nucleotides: TGCGCCAGCAGCTCACGGGACGGGGGCTATGGCTACACCTTC.